The subject of this entry is one T cell receptor beta chain. Its antigen is not yet known. It has no much larger one-base neighbor in the sample; base qualities were not kept. Inclusive of the bounding cysteine and phenylalanine, the CDR3 is 18 residues long. Only the CDR3 part of the read is kept: 54 bases, read in frame from the first base. The germline V gene provides CDR1 SGHTA and CDR2 FQGTGA. Here V drops 4 bases and J drops 2 bases, and the junction holds 13 bases not matched to any gene. The sample originates from a study of T cell responses to AZD1222 COVID-19 vaccine (dated by TCRdb to 2020 to 2022). Looking at the study overall: A total of 233 trial participants underwent TCR sequencing, of whom some 200 had received two doses of AZD1222 and some 25 had received two doses of the MenACWY control vaccine. Trial participants were enrolled by age into subgroups of 18-55, 56-69 and 70-plus years, and around 150, 29 and 61 TCR-sequenced participants, respectively, were included in these subgroups.

Here is what the overall study found, with its caveats: The 56-69-year group was small, and its depth increase did not reach significance, likely because of low power. Conclusions about previously exposed vaccinees are limited, since just five or six AZD1222 recipients were seropositive for SARS-CoV-2 at baseline. Reportedly, almost half of the unique spike-specific TCRs recognized epitopes lying outside the regions that are mutated in the B.1.351 and B.1.1.7 variants. Most participants were white British and females outnumbered males, and the authors suggested that clonal diversity may have been underestimated. Because no samples from the day 14 peak response were available, repertoires could be characterized only after the peak T cell response. After two AZD1222 doses, both the breadth and the depth of spike-specific TCRs were significantly higher than at day 0 and than in MenACWY recipients. The vaccine-associated CD4 TCRs covered the entire spike protein, and the dominant responses fell in regions 160-218 and 743-854.

The CDR3 regions of human TCRbeta chains were analyzed by immunosequencing. As for the authors' bioinformatics: TCRs in the repertoires were compared against a reference library of SARS-CoV-2-specific TCRs that had been generated with the MIRA antigen-specificity platform. Breadth meant the fraction of unique TCRs that were SARS-CoV-2-associated, whereas depth meant the fraction of total T cells that were SARS-CoV-2-associated. Using the MIRA data, each spike-specific TCR was mapped to the spike region that the TCR reacts to and placed in a CD4 or CD8 class. Log10-transformed breadth and depth values were compared by one-way ANOVA with Sidak's multiple comparisons tests. What TCRdb holds here is the immuneACCESS table cut down to in-frame rearrangements. Part of the clones is not present; checked against another copy, under half of the missing clones reflect an unresolved V gene, and the others are unexplained. The V and J calls and clone size were taken over from that table, and D and trimming were inferred from the DNA. Across this sample there are about 54,000 clones, with roughly 90% seen only once. The leading ten clones occupy around 15% of the sample.

In the paper's terms, the time point label means: about 28 days (+/-7) after the second vaccine dose. AZD1222 recipients given second doses at about 4 weeks or at about 12 weeks were pooled, since spike-specific TCR depth and breadth were not found to differ between the two schedules. Vaccinee samples came from UK trials COV001 and COV002, including a single-blind randomized controlled phase 2/3 trial of AZD1222 (ChAdOx1 nCoV-19) in healthy adults. For TCRbeta chain sequencing, PBMC samples from trial participants were taken at day 0 and at day 28 after the second dose. The sequence joins TRBV7-3 to TRBJ2-1; 8 bases in between match TRBD2. The clonotype was recovered from an adult who received the AZD1222 COVID-19 vaccine. The input for sequencing was peripheral blood, taken 28 days after the second AZD1222 dose. The CDR3 region reads CASSSLQAGRVPYNEQFF. The nucleotide sequence reads as follows: TGTGCCAGCAGCTCCCTCCAAGCCGGGAGGGTCCCCTACAATGAGCAGTTCTTC.